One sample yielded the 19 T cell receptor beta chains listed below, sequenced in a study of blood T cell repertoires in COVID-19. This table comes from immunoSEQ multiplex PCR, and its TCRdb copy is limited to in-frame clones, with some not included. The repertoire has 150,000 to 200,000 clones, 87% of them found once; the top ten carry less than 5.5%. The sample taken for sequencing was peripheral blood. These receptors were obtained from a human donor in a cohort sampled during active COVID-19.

The CDR3 here is CASSIVLAGGTVNEQFF. The CDR3 DNA is TGTGCCAGTAGTATAGTCCTAGCGGGAGGAACGGTAAATGAGCAGTTCTTC. The gene calls are TRBV19 and TRBJ2-1; TRBD2 agrees at 11 bases. The CDR3 has 17 residues. Germline CDR1 reads LNHDA; CDR2 reads SQIVND (reference sequence). The ends lost 1 base at V and 7 bases at J; junction bases unmatched: 9. The full variable domain, completed using reference TRBV19 and TRBJ2-1, is DGGITQSPKYLFRKEGQNVTLSCEQNLNHDAMYWYRQDPGQGLRLIYYSQIVNDFQKGDIAEGYSVSREKKESFPLTVTSAQKNPTAFYLCASSIVLAGGTVNEQFFGPGTRLTVL.

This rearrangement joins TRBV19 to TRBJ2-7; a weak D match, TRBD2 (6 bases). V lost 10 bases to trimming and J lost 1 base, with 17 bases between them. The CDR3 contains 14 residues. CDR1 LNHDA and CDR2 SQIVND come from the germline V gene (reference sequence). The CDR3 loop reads CATGGDPNSYEQYF. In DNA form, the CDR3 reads TGTGCCACCGGGGGTGACCCAAATTCCTACGAGCAGTACTTC.

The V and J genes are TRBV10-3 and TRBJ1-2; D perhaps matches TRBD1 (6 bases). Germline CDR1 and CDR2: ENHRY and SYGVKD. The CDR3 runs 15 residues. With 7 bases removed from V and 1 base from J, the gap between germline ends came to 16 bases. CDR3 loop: CAITGGLGDNYGYTF. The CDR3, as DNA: TGTGCCATCACTGGGGGCCTCGGAGATAACTATGGCTACACCTTC.

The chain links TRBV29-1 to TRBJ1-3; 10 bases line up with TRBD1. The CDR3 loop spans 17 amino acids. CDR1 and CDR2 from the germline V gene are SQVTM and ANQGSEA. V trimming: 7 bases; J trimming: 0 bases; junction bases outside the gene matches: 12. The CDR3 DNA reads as TGCAGCGCAAGTCCCGGGACAGGGGATAGCTCTGGAAACACCATATATTTT. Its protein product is CSASPGTGDSSGNTIYF.

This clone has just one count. CDR3 in amino acids: CSVSGSPLHF. The DNA for the CDR3 is TGCAGTGTGTCGGGTTCACCCCTCCACTTT. The chain employs TRBV20-1 and TRBJ1-6; D ambiguous. V was trimmed by 7 bases and J by 9 bases, leaving 7 bases between them. This CDR3 is 10 amino acids long. CDR1 and CDR2 from the germline V gene are DFQATT and SNEGSKA (reference sequence).

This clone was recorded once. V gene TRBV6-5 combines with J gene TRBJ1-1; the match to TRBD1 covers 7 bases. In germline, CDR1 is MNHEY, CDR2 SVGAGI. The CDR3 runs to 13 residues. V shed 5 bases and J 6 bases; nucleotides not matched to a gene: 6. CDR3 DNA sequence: TGTGCCAGCAGTACCGACAGGGCCGCTGAAGCTTTCTTT. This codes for CASSTDRAAEAFF.

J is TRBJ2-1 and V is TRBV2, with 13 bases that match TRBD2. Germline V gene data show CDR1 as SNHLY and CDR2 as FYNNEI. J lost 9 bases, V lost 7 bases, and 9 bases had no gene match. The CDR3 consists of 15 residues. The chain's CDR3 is CASIDTSGRVFEQFF. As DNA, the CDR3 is TGTGCCAGCATTGATACTAGCGGGAGGGTCTTTGAGCAGTTCTTC.

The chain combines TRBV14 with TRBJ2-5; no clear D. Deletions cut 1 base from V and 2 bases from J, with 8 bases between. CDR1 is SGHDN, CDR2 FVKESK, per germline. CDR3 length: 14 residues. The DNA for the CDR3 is TGTGCCAGCAGCCAAGCACCGCTACAAGAGACCCAGTACTTC. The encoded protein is CASSQAPLQETQYF.

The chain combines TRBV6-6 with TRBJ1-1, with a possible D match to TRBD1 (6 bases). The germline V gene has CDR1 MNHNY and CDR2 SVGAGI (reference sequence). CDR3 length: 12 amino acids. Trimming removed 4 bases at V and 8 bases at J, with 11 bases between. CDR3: CASSFTGIEAFF. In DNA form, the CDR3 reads TGTGCCAGCAGTTTTACAGGGATCGAAGCTTTCTTT.

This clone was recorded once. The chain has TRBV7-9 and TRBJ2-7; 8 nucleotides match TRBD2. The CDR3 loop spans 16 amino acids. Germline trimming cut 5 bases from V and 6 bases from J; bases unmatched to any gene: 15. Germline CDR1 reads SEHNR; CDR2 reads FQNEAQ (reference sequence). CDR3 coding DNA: TGTGCCAGCAGCGGAGGCGGGGGGACACAAGGATTCGAGCAGTACTTC. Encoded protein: CASSGGGGTQGFEQYF.

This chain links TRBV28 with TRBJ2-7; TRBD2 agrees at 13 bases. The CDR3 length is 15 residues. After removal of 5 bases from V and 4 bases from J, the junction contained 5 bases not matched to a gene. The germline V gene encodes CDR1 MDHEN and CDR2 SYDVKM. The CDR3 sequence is CASSRGTSGVYEQYF. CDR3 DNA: TGTGCCAGCAGTAGGGGGACTAGCGGGGTTTACGAGCAGTACTTC. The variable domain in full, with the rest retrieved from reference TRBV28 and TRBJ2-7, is DVKVTQSSRYLVKRTGEKVFLECVQDMDHENMFWYRQDPGLGLRLIYFSYDVKMKEKGDIPEGYSVSREKKERFSLILESASTNQTSMYLCASSRGTSGVYEQYFGPGTRLTVT.

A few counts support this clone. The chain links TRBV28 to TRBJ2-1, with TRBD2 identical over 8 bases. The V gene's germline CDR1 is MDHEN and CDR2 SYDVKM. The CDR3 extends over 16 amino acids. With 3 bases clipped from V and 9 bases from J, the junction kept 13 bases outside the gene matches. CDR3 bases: TGTGCCAGCAGTTTCCCGGCGGGAGGCCCATGGAGTGAGCAGTTCTTC. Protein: CASSFPAGGPWSEQFF.

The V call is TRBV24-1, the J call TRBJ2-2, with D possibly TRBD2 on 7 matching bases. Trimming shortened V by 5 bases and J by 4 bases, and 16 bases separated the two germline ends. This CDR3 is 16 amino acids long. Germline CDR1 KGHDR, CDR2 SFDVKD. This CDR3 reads CATSGGASGTTGELFF. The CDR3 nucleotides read TGTGCCACCAGTGGGGGGGCTAGCGGTACCACCGGGGAGCTGTTTTTT.

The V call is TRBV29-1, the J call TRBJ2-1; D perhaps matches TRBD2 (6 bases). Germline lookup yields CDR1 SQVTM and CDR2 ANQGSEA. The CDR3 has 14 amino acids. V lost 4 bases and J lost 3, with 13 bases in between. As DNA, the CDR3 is TGCAGCGTTGGGGTGGGGGGAAACTACAATGAGCAGTTCTTC. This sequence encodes CSVGVGGNYNEQFF.

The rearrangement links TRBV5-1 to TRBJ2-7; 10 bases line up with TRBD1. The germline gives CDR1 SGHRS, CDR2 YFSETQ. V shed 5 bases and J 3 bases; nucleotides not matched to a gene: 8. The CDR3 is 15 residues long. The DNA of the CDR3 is TGCGCCAGCAGTCTTGGGACAGGGGTCTTCTACGAGCAGTACTTC. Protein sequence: CASSLGTGVFYEQYF.

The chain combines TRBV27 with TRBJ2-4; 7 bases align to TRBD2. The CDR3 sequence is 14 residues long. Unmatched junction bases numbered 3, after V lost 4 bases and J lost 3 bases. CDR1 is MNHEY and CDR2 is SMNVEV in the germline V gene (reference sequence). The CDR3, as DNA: TGTGCCAGCAGTTCCCAGCGGGGCAAAAACATTCAGTACTTC. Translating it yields CASSSQRGKNIQYF.

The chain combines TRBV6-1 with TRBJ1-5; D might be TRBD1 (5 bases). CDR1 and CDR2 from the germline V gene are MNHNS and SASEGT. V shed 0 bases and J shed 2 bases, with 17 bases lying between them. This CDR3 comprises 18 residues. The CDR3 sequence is CASSEAAWGNAGNQPQHF. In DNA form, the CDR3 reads TGTGCCAGCAGTGAAGCGGCGTGGGGCAACGCAGGCAATCAGCCCCAGCATTTT.

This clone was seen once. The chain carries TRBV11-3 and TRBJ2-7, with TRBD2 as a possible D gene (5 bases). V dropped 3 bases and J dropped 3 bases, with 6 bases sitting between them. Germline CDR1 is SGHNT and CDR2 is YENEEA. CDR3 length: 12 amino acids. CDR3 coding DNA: TGTGCCAGCAGCTTGAGGGACTACGAGCAGTACTTC. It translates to CASSLRDYEQYF.

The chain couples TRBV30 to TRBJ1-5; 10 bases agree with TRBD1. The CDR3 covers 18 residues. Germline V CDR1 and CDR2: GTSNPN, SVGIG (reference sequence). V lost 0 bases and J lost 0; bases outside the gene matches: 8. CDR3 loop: CAWSVRQGALDSNQPQHF. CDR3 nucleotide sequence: TGTGCCTGGAGTGTACGACAGGGGGCATTGGATAGCAATCAGCCCCAGCATTTT.